Listed here are 7 T cell receptor beta chains from one sample, sequenced in a study of shared clonotypes between healthy human individuals. Produced via immunoSEQ multiplex PCR; TCRdb's table is partial and in-frame only. The sample yields some 1.4 million clones, approximately 96% seen once. The sample comprised naive CD4+ T cells sorted from blood. Subset: CD45RA+ positively selected. The origin of the receptors is a man younger than 45 in good health.

The chain links TRBV11-2 to TRBJ1-6; D may be TRBD1 (5 bases). The CDR3 sequence is 16 residues long. Germline CDR1 reads SGHAT; CDR2 reads FQNNGV. The V end was cut by 4 bases, the J end by 6 bases, with 16 bases between. The CDR3 DNA sequence: TGTGCCAGCAGCTCAAGAGATCGGGGGAGTAATTCACCCCTCCACTTT. Amino acids: CASSSRDRGSNSPLHF.

The chain employs TRBV5-1 and TRBJ2-3, with TRBD1 matching over 9 bases. The germline V gene has CDR1 SGHRS and CDR2 YFSETQ. With 4 bases clipped from V and 3 bases from J, the junction kept 3 bases outside the gene matches. CDR3 length equals 14 residues. The CDR3 DNA follows: TGCGCCAGCAGCGAGGGACAGGGAACAGATACGCAGTATTTT. Translated, it gives CASSEGQGTDTQYF.

The rearrangement links TRBV2 to TRBJ2-7, with D perhaps assigned TRBD1 or TRBD2 (5 bases each). The V end was cut by 6 bases, the J end by 4 bases, with 10 bases between. Germline CDR1 reads SNHLY; CDR2 reads FYNNEI. The CDR3 extends over 12 amino acids. The CDR3 DNA follows: TGTGCCAGCAGGGTGGGACGGTACGAGCAGTACTTC. Translating it yields CASRVGRYEQYF.

The chain recombines TRBV30 with TRBJ2-5, with 8 bases aligning to TRBD2. V was clipped by 5 bases and J by 1 base; unmatched bases: 6. The germline V gene has CDR1 GTSNPN and CDR2 SVGIG (reference sequence). This CDR3 has 14 amino acids. The DNA of the CDR3 is TGTGCCTGGTGTTCCGCGGGAGGCCAAGAGACCCAGTACTTC. Encoded protein: CAWCSAGGQETQYF. The whole variable domain, remainder taken from reference TRBV30 and TRBJ2-5, is SQTIHQWPATLVQPVGSPLSLECTVEGTSNPNLYWYRQAAGRGLQLLFYSVGIGQISSEVPQNLSASRPQDRQFILSSKKLLLSDSGFYLCAWCSAGGQETQYFGPGTRLLVL.

As regards this clone: This sample also contains other DNA sequences that code for the same CDR3. V gene TRBV18 combines with J gene TRBJ1-4; 7 bases align to TRBD1. CDR1 is KGHSH, CDR2 LQKENI, per germline. V shed 3 bases, J shed 3 bases, and the junction held 1 base outside the gene matches. The length of the CDR3 is 14 residues. The CDR3 bases are TGTGCCAGCTCACCGGGACAGCCTAATGAAAAACTGTTTTTT. It codes for CASSPGQPNEKLFF.

The chain couples TRBV11-2 to TRBJ2-1; D is uncertain. The CDR3 is 13 amino acids. Between the trimmed V and J ends, which lost 2 bases and 2 bases, there was a span of 4 bases. Germline assignment: CDR1 SGHAT and CDR2 FQNNGV. The CDR3, as DNA: TGTGCCAGCAGCTTATGGCCCTACAATGAGCAGTTCTTC. As protein: CASSLWPYNEQFF.

J is TRBJ2-1 and V is TRBV5-1; 8 nucleotides agree with TRBD2. The V gene end was trimmed by 4 bases and the J gene end by 4 bases; junction bases not matched to a gene: 10. Germline V gene data show CDR1 as SGHRS and CDR2 as YFSETQ. This CDR3 has 16 residues. The CDR3 DNA reads TGCGCCAGCAGCACCCCGGGAGGGGGGGGATACAATGAGCAGTTCTTC. This encodes CASSTPGGGGYNEQFF.